This T cell receptor beta chain was documented in a study of blood T cell repertoires in COVID-19. On the study more broadly: The United States, Italy and Spain supplied acute and convalescent COVID-19 samples. Nucleic acid was either cDNA or gDNA, and it came from T cells, B-cell-depleted T cells, or PBMCs.

In the original workflow: Nucleated cell number was recorded as an estimate derived from reference gene primer amplification. Only in-frame clones appear in the TCRdb table, and some are missing; sequencing was by immunoSEQ multiplex PCR. That table gives V, J and clone size, and the DNA gave D and trimming. This sample has some 80,000 clones, with about 80% found just once. The CDR3 covers 12 residues. The V end was cut by 3 bases, the J end by 6 bases, with 9 bases between. Germline assignment: CDR1 LNHDA and CDR2 SQIVND (reference sequence). The sequencing sample was made of peripheral blood. The TCR sequence derives from a woman aged 35 to 49 with active or convalescent COVID-19. The chain is built from TRBV19 and TRBJ2-7; no clear D gene. DNA for the CDR3: TGTGCCAGTAGTATGAGGCTAGGCGAGCAGTACTTC. Translating gives CASSMRLGEQYF.